The 5 T cell receptor beta chains presented below share a single source sample, sequenced in a study of shared clonotypes between healthy human individuals. Profiling relied on immunoSEQ multiplex PCR, and the TCRdb table lists in-frame clones only, not all of them. The data hold around 600,000 clones, with about 95% observed a single time. Terminally differentiated effector memory CD45RA+ cells were left out of the naive CD8 fraction, which was CD45RO-negative and positively selected for CCR7. Sample: naive CD8+ T cells sorted from blood. All receptors derive from a woman aged 25 to 39 in good health.

V is TRBV5-1 and J is TRBJ2-5, with D maybe TRBD2 (6 bases). V was trimmed by 4 bases and J by 2 bases, leaving 12 bases between them. This CDR3 region has 14 residues. In germline, CDR1 is SGHRS, CDR2 YFSETQ. CDR3 amino acids: CASSPGVPQETQYF. The CDR3 DNA reads as TGCGCCAGCAGCCCGGGAGTTCCGCAAGAGACCCAGTACTTC.

The chain couples TRBV5-1 to TRBJ1-1; perhaps TRBD1 as D (6 bases). Germline-derived CDR1 and CDR2 are SGHRS and YFSETQ. Trimming took 4 bases from V and 1 from J, leaving 11 bases between them. The CDR3 sequence is 14 residues long. As DNA, the CDR3 is TGCGCCAGCAGCAGCACAGGGCCGAACACTGAAGCTTTCTTT. Its protein product is CASSSTGPNTEAFF.

V gene TRBV30 combines with J gene TRBJ2-3, with TRBD2 identical over 7 bases. Germline CDR1 and CDR2: GTSNPN and SVGIG (reference sequence). The CDR3 is made up of 15 amino acids. V was clipped by 0 bases and J by 0 bases; unmatched bases: 3. The DNA for the CDR3 is TGTGCCTGGAGTGTAGGTAGCGGGAGCACAGATACGCAGTATTTT. This gives the protein CAWSVGSGSTDTQYF.

The chain employs TRBV28 and TRBJ2-3, with 9 bases fitting TRBD2. This CDR3 has 16 amino acids. V shed 7 bases, J shed 2 bases, and the junction held 10 bases outside the gene matches. The germline gives CDR1 MDHEN, CDR2 SYDVKM. The CDR3: CASTTYLAGYTDTQYF. In DNA, the CDR3 is TGTGCCAGCACCACATACCTAGCGGGGTACACAGATACGCAGTATTTT. Full variable domain (outside the CDR3, taken from reference TRBV28 and TRBJ2-3): DVKVTQSSRYLVKRTGEKVFLECVQDMDHENMFWYRQDPGLGLRLIYFSYDVKMKEKGDIPEGYSVSREKKERFSLILESASTNQTSMYLCASTTYLAGYTDTQYFGPGTRLTVL.

The chain couples TRBV29-1 to TRBJ2-7, with TRBD1 matching 7 bases. This CDR3 is 13 amino acids long. Germline V gives CDR1 SQVTM, CDR2 ANQGSEA. The ends lost 5 bases at V and 0 bases at J; junction bases unmatched: 4. The CDR3 sequence: CSVITGVSYEQYF. The CDR3 DNA sequence: TGCAGCGTTATTACAGGGGTCTCCTACGAGCAGTACTTC.